This T cell receptor (beta chain) was recovered during a study of beta chain features in type 1 diabetes. Overall study results and limits: When Type 1 diabetes patients were examined, their TCRB CDR3s proved moderately but significantly shorter in all four CD4+ subsets.

Reverse transcription of all isolated RNA meant that expressed TCRB transcripts were sequenced. The method was immunoSEQ multiplex PCR; TCRdb's version includes in-frame clones alone and lacks a portion of them. The table records about 27,000 clones, roughly three fifths of them present only once. Regarding this clone: The antigen remains undetermined.

The CDR3 is 16 residues long. After removal of 6 bases from V and 2 bases from J, the junction contained 9 bases not matched to a gene. The germline CDR1 and CDR2 sequences are SGHTA and FQGNSA. The source of this sequence is a woman under 30 with type 1 diabetes. The sample consisted of Tregs from blood. The chain combines TRBV7-2 with TRBJ2-2; 7 bases fit TRBD1. The CDR3 protein is CASSRQGTRNTGELFF. The CDR3 DNA reads as TGTGCCAGCAGTCGACAGGGCACTCGAAACACCGGGGAGCTGTTTTTT. Complete variable domain (other parts from reference TRBV7-2 and TRBJ2-2): GAGVSQSPSNKVTEKGKDVELRCDPISGHTALYWYRQSLGQGLEFLIYFQGNSAPDKSGLPSDRFSAERTGGSVSTLTIQRTQQEDSAVYLCASSRQGTRNTGELFFGEGSRLTVL.